This T cell receptor beta chain was sequenced in a study of blood T cell repertoires in COVID-19. Clones were read by immunoSEQ multiplex PCR, and TCRdb kept only the in-frame ones, dropping some. The sample shows about 180,000 clones, roughly three quarters of them seen only once. The CDR3 contains 12 residues. Germline V lookup: CDR1 MNHEY, CDR2 SVGEGT. The V and J ends lost 2 bases and 15 bases respectively, with 14 bases between them. The chain has TRBV6-2 or TRBV6-3 and TRBJ2-1; possible D gene TRBD2, 7 bases. The sequenced sample was peripheral blood. The clonotype originates from a woman aged 80 or over with COVID-19, enrolled during active disease. The CDR3 spells CASSYPRGGLFF. In nucleotides, the CDR3 is TGTGCCAGCAGTTACCCCAGGGGAGGGCTGTTCTTC.